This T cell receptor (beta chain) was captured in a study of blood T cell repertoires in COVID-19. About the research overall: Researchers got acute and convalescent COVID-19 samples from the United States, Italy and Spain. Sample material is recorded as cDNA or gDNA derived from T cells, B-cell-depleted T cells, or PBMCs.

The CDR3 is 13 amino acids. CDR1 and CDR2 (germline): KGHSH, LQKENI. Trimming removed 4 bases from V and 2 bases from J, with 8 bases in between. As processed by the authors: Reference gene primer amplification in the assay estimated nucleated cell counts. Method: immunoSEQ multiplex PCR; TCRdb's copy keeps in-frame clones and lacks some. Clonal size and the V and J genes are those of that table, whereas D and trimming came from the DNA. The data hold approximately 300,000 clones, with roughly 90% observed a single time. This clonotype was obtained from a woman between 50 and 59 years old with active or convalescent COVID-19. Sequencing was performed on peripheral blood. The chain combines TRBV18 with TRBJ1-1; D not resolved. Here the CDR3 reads CASSRADNTEAFF. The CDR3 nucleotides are TGTGCCAGCTCACGAGCGGACAACACTGAAGCTTTCTTT.